The present T cell receptor beta chain was sequenced within a study of T cells in Graves' hyperthyroidism and ophthalmopathy. Study information: Once the initial diagnosis was made, peripheral blood was obtained before any treatment.

This clonotype was seen ten or more times. Its antigen is as yet unknown. The CDR3 extends over 15 amino acids. V dropped 5 bases and J dropped 2 bases, with 16 bases sitting between them. Germline assignment: CDR1 DFQATT and CDR2 SNEGSKA (reference sequence). RNA transcripts gave rise to amplified TCR beta CDR3 regions. TCR CDR3 regions were first amplified by RT-PCR with HTBI primers. TCRdb recomputed calls from the multiplex PCR reads with MiXCR, one row per CDR3 protein. Among around 350,000 distinct CDR3 sequences, approximately 19% were seen once, and the ten largest hold around 3.6%. An absence of ophthalmopathy progression within 18 months meant stable Graves' hyperthyroidism. The study excluded patients with uncontrolled infection, other autoimmune disease, pregnancy or lactation. Whole-study findings and limits: Most thyroid clonotypes that were expanded above 0.001 also turned up in blood.

Sequencing was carried out using blood. The origin of this receptor is a woman in her late teens or twenties with Graves' hyperthyroidism. This chain connects TRBV20-1 to TRBJ1-3; D possibly corresponds to TRBD1 (5 bases). Here the CDR3 reads CSAAPQGIPGNTIYF. The CDR3 DNA sequence: TGCAGTGCTGCACCCCAGGGAATACCTGGAAACACCATATATTTT.